This TCR beta chain was captured by sequencing in a study of T cells in Graves' hyperthyroidism and ophthalmopathy. The ends lost 6 bases at V and 0 bases at J; junction bases unmatched: 4. The CDR3 has 14 amino acids. RNA transcripts provided the source from which TCR beta CDR3 regions were amplified. First-round RT-PCR with HTBI primers amplified the TCR CDR3 region. In TCRdb, the multiplex PCR reads were re-called with MiXCR into one record per CDR3 protein. Among around 620,000 distinct CDR3 sequences listed, approximately 15% were seen once. This clonotype was counted many times. The study included ophthalmopathy patients with Clinical Activity Score at least 3, NOSPECS grade at least 4 and duration under 3 months. Exclusion criteria comprised uncontrolled infection, other autoimmune disease, pregnancy or lactation.

The sequenced material came from blood. This chain uses TRBV12-3 or TRBV12-4 with TRBJ2-7, with 8 bases fitting TRBD2. This receptor was identified in a woman aged 18 to 35 with Graves' ophthalmopathy. DNA of the CDR3: TGTGCCAGCAGCCCGGGGGGGATCTCCTACGAGCAGTACTTC. As protein: CASSPGGISYEQYF.